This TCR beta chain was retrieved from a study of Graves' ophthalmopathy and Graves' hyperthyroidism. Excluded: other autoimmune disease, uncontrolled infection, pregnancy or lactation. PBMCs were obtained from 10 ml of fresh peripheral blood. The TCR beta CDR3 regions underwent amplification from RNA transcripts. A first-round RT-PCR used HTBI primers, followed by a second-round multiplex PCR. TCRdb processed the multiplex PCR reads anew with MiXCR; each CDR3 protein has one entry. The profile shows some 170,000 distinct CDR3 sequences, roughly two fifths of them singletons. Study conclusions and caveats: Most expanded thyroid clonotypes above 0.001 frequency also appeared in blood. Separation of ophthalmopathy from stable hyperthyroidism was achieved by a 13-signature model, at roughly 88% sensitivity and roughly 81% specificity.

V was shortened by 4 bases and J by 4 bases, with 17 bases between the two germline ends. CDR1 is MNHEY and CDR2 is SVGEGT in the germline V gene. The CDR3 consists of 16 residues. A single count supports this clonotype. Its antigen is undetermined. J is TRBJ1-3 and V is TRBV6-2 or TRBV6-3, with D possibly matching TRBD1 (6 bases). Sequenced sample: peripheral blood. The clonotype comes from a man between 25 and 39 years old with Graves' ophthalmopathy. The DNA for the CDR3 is TGTGCCAGCAGTTTAGCGCAGGGGATCGGCGGAAACACCATATATTTT. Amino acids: CASSLAQGIGGNTIYF.